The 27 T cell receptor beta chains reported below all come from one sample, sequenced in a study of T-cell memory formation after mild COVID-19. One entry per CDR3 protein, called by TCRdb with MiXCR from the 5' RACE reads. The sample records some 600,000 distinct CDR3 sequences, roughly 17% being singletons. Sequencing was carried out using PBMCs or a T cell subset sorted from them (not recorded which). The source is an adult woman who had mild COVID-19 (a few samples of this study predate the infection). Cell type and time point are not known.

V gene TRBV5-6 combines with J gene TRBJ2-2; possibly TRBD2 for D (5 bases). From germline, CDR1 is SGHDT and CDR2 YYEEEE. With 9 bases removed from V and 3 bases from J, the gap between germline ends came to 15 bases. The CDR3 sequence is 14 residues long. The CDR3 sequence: CATRSGSYTGELFF. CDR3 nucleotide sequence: TGTGCCACGCGTTCGGGGTCGTACACCGGGGAGCTGTTTTTT.

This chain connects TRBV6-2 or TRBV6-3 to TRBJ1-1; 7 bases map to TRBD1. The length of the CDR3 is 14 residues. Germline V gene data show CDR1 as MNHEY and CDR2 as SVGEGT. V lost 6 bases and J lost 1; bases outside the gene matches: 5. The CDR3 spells CASSRWTGNTEAFF. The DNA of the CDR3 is TGTGCCAGCAGCCGATGGACAGGGAACACTGAAGCTTTCTTT.

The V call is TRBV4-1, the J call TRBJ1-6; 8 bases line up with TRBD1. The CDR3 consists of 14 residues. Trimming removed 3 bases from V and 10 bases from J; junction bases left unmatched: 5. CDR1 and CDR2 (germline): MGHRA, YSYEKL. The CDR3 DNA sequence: TGCGCCAGCAGCCAGACAGGGGCCGGGTCACCCCTCCACTTT. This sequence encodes CASSQTGAGSPLHF.

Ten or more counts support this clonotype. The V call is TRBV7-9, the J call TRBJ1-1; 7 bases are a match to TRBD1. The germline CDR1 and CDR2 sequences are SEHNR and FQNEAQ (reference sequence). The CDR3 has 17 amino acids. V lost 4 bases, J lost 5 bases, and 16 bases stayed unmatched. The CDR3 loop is CASSSGQVSAAGTEAFF. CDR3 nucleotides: TGTGCCAGCAGCTCAGGACAGGTTAGTGCCGCAGGGACTGAAGCTTTCTTT. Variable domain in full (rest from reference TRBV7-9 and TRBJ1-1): DTGVSQNPRHKITKRGQNVTFRCDPISEHNRLYWYRQTLGQGPEFLTYFQNEAQLEKSRLLSDRFSAERPKGSFSTLEIQRTEQGDSAMYLCASSSGQVSAAGTEAFFGQGTRLTVV.

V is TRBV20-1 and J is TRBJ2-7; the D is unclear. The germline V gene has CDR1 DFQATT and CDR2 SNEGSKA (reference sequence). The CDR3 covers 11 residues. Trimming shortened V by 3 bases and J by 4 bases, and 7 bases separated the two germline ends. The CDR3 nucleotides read TGCAGTGCTAGGATAGGGTACGAGCAGTACTTC. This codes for CSARIGYEQYF.

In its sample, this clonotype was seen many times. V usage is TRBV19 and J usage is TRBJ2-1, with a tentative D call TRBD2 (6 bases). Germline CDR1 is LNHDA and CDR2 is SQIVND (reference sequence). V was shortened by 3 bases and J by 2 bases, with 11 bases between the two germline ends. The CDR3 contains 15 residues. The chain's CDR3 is CASSIWDSAYNEQFF. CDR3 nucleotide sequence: TGTGCCAGTAGTATCTGGGACTCAGCCTACAATGAGCAGTTCTTC.

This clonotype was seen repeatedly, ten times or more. Here the CDR3 DNA reads TGTGCCAGCAGCTTAGAGAGGGGACCCTATGGCTACACCTTC. Its translation is CASSLERGPYGYTF. The chain links TRBV7-2 to TRBJ1-2, with D maybe TRBD1 (5 bases). CDR1 is SGHTA, CDR2 FQGNSA, per germline. This CDR3 contains 14 residues. Trimming removed 1 base at V and 4 bases at J, with 10 bases between.

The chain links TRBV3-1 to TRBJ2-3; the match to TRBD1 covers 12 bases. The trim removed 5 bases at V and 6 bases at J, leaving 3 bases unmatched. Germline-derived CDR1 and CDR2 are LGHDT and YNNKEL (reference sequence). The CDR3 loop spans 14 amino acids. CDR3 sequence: CASSGTGGWDTQYF. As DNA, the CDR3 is TGTGCCAGCAGCGGGACAGGGGGCTGGGATACGCAGTATTTT.

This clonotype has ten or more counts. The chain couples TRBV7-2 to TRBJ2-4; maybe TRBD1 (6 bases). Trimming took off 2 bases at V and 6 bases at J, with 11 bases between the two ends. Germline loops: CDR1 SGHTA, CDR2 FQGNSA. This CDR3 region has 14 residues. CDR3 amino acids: CASSLSQQGNIQYF. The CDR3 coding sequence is TGTGCCAGCAGCTTAAGTCAACAGGGAAACATTCAGTACTTC.

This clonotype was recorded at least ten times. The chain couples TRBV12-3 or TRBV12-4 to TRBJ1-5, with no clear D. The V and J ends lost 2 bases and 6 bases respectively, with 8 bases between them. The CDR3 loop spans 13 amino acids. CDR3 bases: TGTGCCAGCAGTTTACCAGTCGGTCAGCCCCAGCATTTT. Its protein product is CASSLPVGQPQHF.

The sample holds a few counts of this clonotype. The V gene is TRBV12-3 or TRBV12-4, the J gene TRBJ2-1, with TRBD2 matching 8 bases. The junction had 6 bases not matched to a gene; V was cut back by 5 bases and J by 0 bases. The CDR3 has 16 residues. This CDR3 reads CASSAGGGSSYNEQFF. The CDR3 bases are TGTGCCAGCAGTGCCGGCGGGGGGAGCTCCTACAATGAGCAGTTCTTC.

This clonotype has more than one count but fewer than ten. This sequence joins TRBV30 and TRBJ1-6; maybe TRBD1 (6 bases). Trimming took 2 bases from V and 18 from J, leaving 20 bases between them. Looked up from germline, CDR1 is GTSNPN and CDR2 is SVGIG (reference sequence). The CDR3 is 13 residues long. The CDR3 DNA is TGTGCCTGGAGTATCCGGACAGCCTTCCCTAGCCACTTT. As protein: CAWSIRTAFPSHF. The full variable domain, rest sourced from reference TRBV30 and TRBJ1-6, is SQTIHQWPATLVQPVGSPLSLECTVEGTSNPNLYWYRQAAGRGLQLLFYSVGIGQISSEVPQNLSASRPQDRQFILSSKKLLLSDSGFYLCAWSIRTAFPSHFGNGTRLTVT.

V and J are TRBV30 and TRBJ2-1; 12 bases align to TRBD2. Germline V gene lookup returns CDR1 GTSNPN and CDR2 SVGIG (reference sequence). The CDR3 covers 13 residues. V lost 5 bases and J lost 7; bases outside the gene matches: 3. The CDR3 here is CAWSTSGSNEQFF. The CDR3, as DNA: TGTGCCTGGTCGACTAGCGGGAGTAATGAGCAGTTCTTC.

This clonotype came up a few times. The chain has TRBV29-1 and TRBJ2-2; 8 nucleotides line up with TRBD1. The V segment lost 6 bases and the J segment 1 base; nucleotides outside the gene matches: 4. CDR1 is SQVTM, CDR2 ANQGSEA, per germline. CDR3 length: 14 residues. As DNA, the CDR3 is TGCAGCGTGGACGGACAGGGGAACACCGGGGAGCTGTTTTTT. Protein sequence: CSVDGQGNTGELFF.

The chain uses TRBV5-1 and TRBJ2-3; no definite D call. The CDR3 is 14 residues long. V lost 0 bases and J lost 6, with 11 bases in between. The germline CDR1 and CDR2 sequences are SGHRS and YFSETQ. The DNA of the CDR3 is TGCGCCAGCAGCTTGGCCACGGAAGGGGATACGCAGTATTTT. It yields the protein CASSLATEGDTQYF.

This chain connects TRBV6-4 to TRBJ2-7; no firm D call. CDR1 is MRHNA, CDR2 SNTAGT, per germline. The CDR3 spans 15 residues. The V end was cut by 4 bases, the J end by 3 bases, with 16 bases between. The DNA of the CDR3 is TGTGCCAGCAGTGCAGAACTACAACGGTTCTACGAGCAGTACTTC. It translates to CASSAELQRFYEQYF.

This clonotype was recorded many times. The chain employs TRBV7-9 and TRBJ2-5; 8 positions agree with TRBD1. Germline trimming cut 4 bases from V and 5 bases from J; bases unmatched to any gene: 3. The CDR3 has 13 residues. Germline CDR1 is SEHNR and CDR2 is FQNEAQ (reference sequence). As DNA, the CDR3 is TGTGCCAGCAGCTCGACAGGGGTGGAGACCCAGTACTTC. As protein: CASSSTGVETQYF.

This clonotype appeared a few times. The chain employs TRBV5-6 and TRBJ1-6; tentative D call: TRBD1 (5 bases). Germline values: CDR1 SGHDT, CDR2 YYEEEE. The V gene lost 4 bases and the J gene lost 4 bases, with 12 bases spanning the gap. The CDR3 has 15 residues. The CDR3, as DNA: TGTGCCAGCAGCACCCTTGGGGGGTATAATTCACCCCTCCACTTT. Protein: CASSTLGGYNSPLHF. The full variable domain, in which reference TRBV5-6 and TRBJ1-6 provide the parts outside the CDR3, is DAGVTQSPTHLIKTRGQQVTLRCSPKSGHDTVSWYQQALGQGPQFIFQYYEEEERQRGNFPDRFSGHQFPNYSSELNVNALLLGDSALYLCASSTLGGYNSPLHFGNGTRLTVT.

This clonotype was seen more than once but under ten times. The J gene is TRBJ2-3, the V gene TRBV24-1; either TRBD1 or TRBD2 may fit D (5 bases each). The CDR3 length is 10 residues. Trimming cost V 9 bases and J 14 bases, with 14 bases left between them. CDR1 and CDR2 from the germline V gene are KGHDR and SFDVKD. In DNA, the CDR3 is TGTGCCACCGGGGACGGGGCGAGGTATTTT. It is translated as CATGDGARYF.

The CDR3 is CSATGTGGRNTEAFF. The CDR3 coding sequence is TGCAGTGCTACCGGGACAGGGGGCAGAAACACTGAAGCTTTCTTT. The rearrangement links TRBV20-1 to TRBJ1-1; TRBD1 matches at 12 bases. Germline CDR1 DFQATT, CDR2 SNEGSKA (reference sequence). V gave up 4 bases and J gave up 2 bases; unmatched junction bases: 5. The CDR3 is 15 residues long.

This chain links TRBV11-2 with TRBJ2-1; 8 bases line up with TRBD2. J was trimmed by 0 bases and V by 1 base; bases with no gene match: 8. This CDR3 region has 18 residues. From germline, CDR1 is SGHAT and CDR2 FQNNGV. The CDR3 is CASSLAAAGVSSYNEQFF. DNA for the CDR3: TGTGCCAGCAGCTTAGCTGCAGCGGGGGTCAGCTCCTACAATGAGCAGTTCTTC.

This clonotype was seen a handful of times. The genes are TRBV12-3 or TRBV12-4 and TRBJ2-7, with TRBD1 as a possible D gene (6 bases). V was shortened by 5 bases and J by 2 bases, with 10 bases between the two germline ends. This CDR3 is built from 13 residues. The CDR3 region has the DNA TGTGCCAGCAGTCGACAGGAGGCCTACGAGCAGTACTTC. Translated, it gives CASSRQEAYEQYF.

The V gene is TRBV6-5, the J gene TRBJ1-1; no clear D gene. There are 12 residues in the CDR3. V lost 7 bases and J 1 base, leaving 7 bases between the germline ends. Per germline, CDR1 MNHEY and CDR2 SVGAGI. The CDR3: CASISENTEAFF. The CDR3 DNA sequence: TGTGCCAGCATTTCAGAGAACACTGAAGCTTTCTTT.

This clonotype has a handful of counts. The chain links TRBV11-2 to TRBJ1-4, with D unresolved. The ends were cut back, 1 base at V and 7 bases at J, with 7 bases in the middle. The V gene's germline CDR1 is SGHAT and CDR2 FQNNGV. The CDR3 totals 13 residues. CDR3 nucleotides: TGTGCCAGCAGCTTAGGAGAGGGTGAAAAACTGTTTTTT. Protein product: CASSLGEGEKLFF.

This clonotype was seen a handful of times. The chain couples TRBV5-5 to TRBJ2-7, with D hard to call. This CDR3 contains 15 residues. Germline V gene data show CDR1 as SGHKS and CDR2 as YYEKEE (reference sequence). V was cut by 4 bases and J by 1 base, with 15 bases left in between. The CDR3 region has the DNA TGTGCCAGCAGCACCTGGGGAACCTTATCCTACGAGCAGTACTTC. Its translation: CASSTWGTLSYEQYF.

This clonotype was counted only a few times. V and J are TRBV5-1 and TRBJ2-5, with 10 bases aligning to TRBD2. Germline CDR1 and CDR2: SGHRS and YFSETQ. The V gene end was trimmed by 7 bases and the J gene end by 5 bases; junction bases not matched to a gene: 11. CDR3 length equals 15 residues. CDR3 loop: CASGPAGGSGETQYF. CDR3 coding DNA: TGCGCCAGCGGACCAGCGGGAGGGTCGGGGGAGACCCAGTACTTC.

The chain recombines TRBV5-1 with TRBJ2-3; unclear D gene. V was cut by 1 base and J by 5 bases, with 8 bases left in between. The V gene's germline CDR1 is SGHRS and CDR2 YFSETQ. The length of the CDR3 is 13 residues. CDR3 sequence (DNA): TGCGCCAGCAGCTTGTTTGCTGGAGATACGCAGTATTTT. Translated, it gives CASSLFAGDTQYF.